Presented here are 27 T cell receptor beta chains from one specimen sequenced in a study of graft-versus-host responses after intestinal transplantation. Method: immunoSEQ multiplex PCR; TCRdb's copy keeps in-frame clones and lacks some. This sample has approximately 25,000 clones, with over 85% found just once. Sequencing was performed on PBMCs, taken just over 29 days after intestinal transplant. The receptors were sampled from a human patient who received an intestinal transplant, so some T cells may come from the graft donor.

This chain uses TRBV7-9 with TRBJ1-5; D not certain. Trimming shortened V by 11 bases and J by 2 bases, and 13 bases separated the two germline ends. The germline V gene has CDR1 SEHNR and CDR2 FQNEAQ (reference sequence). There are 13 residues in the CDR3. For the CDR3, the DNA is TGTGCCTCTTCCCACGAGGGCAATCAGCCCCAGCATTTT. Amino acid sequence: CASSHEGNQPQHF.

The rearrangement joins TRBV30 to TRBJ1-1; D remains ambiguous. The CDR3 covers 13 residues. Germline CDR1 and CDR2: GTSNPN and SVGIG (reference sequence). Deletions cut 4 bases from V and 5 bases from J, with 14 bases between. CDR3 sequence (DNA): TGTGCCTGGACCCGACTCGAAGGTACTGAAGCTTTCTTT. It yields the protein CAWTRLEGTEAFF.

The chain combines TRBV7-8 with TRBJ1-3; D is unclear. CDR3 length: 17 amino acids. Trimming removed 5 bases at V and 0 bases at J, with 17 bases between. CDR1 SGHVS and CDR2 FQNEAQ come from the germline V gene. CDR3 amino acids: CASSVAGPAFSGNTIYF. CDR3 nucleotide sequence: TGTGCCAGCAGCGTTGCCGGGCCCGCCTTCTCTGGAAACACCATATATTTT.

The rearrangement joins TRBV7-8 to TRBJ2-1; 9 nucleotides align to TRBD2. The CDR3 has 15 amino acids. With V trimmed by 5 bases and J by 5 bases, 7 bases remained unmatched. CDR1 is SGHVS and CDR2 is FQNEAQ in the germline V gene. The CDR3 sequence is CASSPRAGGDNEQFF. The CDR3 DNA reads TGTGCCAGCAGCCCGCGGGCGGGAGGGGACAATGAGCAGTTCTTC.

This clone occurred once. V usage is TRBV6-1 and J usage is TRBJ2-3, with 7 positions matching TRBD1. The J segment lost 5 bases and the V segment lost 5 bases, leaving 7 bases of the junction unmatched. From germline, CDR1 is MNHNS and CDR2 SASEGT. The CDR3 sequence is 14 residues long. The CDR3 loop reads CASSNRDSLDTQYF. The CDR3 nucleotides are TGTGCCAGCAGTAACCGGGACAGCTTAGATACGCAGTATTTT.

The CDR3 bases are TGTGCCAGTAGTAGTTTCTCTAGCGGGGCTAATGAGCAGTTCTTC. It codes for CASSSFSSGANEQFF. The chain uses TRBV19 and TRBJ2-1, with 9 bases identical to TRBD2. The V gene end was trimmed by 4 bases and the J gene end by 7 bases; junction bases not matched to a gene: 8. Germline CDR1 LNHDA, CDR2 SQIVND (reference sequence). CDR3 length: 15 amino acids.

The chain uses TRBV25-1 and TRBJ1-6; 7 nucleotides line up with TRBD1. The CDR3 contains 14 residues. J lost 9 bases, V lost 6 bases, and 8 bases had no gene match. Germline V gives CDR1 MGHDK, CDR2 SYGVNS. CDR3 nucleotide sequence: TGTGCCAGCAGAGACAGGGACCGGGGTTCACCCCTCCACTTT. The encoded protein is CASRDRDRGSPLHF.

CDR3 sequence reads: CASSLAHTGNQPQHF. Written as DNA, the CDR3 is TGTGCCAGCAGTTTAGCGCACACCGGGAATCAGCCCCAGCATTTT. V gene TRBV28 combines with J gene TRBJ1-5; no definite D call. V lost 2 bases to trimming and J lost 4 bases, with 12 bases between them. The CDR3 runs to 15 residues. CDR1 is MDHEN and CDR2 is SYDVKM in the germline V gene.

This clone was picked up one time. The chain combines TRBV5-6 with TRBJ1-6; possible D gene TRBD1, 5 bases. Germline assignment: CDR1 SGHDT and CDR2 YYEEEE. Trimming took 0 bases from V and 10 from J, leaving 8 bases between them. The CDR3 sequence is 13 residues long. The CDR3 DNA reads as TGTGCCAGCAGCTTGGGAGGGGACTCACCCCTCCACTTT. Translation gives CASSLGGDSPLHF.

The genes are TRBV4-1 and TRBJ2-7, with TRBD2 matching 15 bases. Germline assignment: CDR1 MGHRA and CDR2 YSYEKL. The CDR3 contains 18 residues. J lost 0 bases, V lost 0 bases, and 3 bases had no gene match. The CDR3 DNA follows: TGCGCCAGCAGCCAAGAGGGACTAGCGGGAGGCCTCTCCTACGAGCAGTACTTC. Translation gives CASSQEGLAGGLSYEQYF.

The chain employs TRBV7-9 and TRBJ2-2; D gene uncertain. V dropped 7 bases and J dropped 1 base, with 4 bases sitting between them. The CDR3 runs to 12 residues. The germline V gene has CDR1 SEHNR and CDR2 FQNEAQ (reference sequence). CDR3 in amino acids: CASTRNTGELFF. The CDR3 nucleotides read TGTGCCAGCACCCGGAACACCGGGGAGCTGTTTTTT.

This clone appeared once. The CDR3 reads CASSYGEATDTQYF. The CDR3 region has the DNA TGTGCCAGCAGTTACGGGGAGGCCACAGATACGCAGTATTTT. The V gene is TRBV6-5, the J gene TRBJ2-3; D might be TRBD2 (6 bases). Trimming took 2 bases from V and 2 from J, leaving 8 bases between them. This CDR3 contains 14 residues. Per the germline V gene, CDR1 is MNHEY and CDR2 is SVGAGI.

V and J are TRBV23-1 and TRBJ2-7; D remains unclear. TRBV23-1 is labeled an ORF, and its function is uncertain. Trimming cost V 2 bases and J 3 bases, with 5 bases left between them. The CDR3 runs 12 residues. CDR3 bases: TGCGCCAGCAGTCAAGGGATCTACGAGCAGTACTTC. The encoded protein is CASSQGIYEQYF.

V gene TRBV5-1 combines with J gene TRBJ2-5; D is possibly TRBD1 or TRBD2 (5 bases each). This CDR3 contains 13 residues. Per the germline V gene, CDR1 is SGHRS and CDR2 is YFSETQ. The CDR3 sequence: CASHEGSQETQYF. The DNA of the CDR3 is TGCGCAAGCCACGAGGGGTCACAAGAGACCCAGTACTTC.

This chain connects TRBV27 to TRBJ2-1; 7 bases are shared with TRBD2. Trimming at V came to 6 bases and at J to 0 bases, leaving 2 bases not matched to a gene. The CDR3 has 14 residues. Germline assignment: CDR1 MNHEY and CDR2 SMNVEV (reference sequence). The CDR3 spells CASRRGSSYNEQFF. The CDR3 DNA follows: TGTGCCAGCAGGCGCGGGAGCTCCTACAATGAGCAGTTCTTC.

The rearrangement uses TRBV18 and TRBJ1-1; unclear D gene. Germline CDR1 reads KGHSH; CDR2 reads LQKENI. Trimming took 0 bases from V and 4 from J, leaving 9 bases between them. The CDR3 is 14 residues long. The CDR3 region has the DNA TGTGCCAGCTCACCACCCCACCTCAGCACTGAAGCTTTCTTT. This sequence encodes CASSPPHLSTEAFF.

This clone has a single count. The V call is TRBV7-2, the J call TRBJ2-7, with TRBD2 as a possible D gene (6 bases). The V end lost 0 bases, the J end lost 3 bases, and 9 bases lay between the germline ends. The germline V gene encodes CDR1 SGHTA and CDR2 FQGNSA. This CDR3 region has 14 residues. The CDR3 region is CASSLAWRDYEQYF. The CDR3 region has the DNA TGTGCCAGCAGCTTAGCGTGGAGGGACTACGAGCAGTACTTC.

The V gene is TRBV6-5, the J gene TRBJ2-5, with 8 bases matching TRBD1. This CDR3 is 14 amino acids long. Germline-derived CDR1 and CDR2 are MNHEY and SVGAGI. Trimming took 6 bases from V and 6 from J; bases not matched to a gene: 9. The CDR3 sequence: CASRQRTGSKTQYF. In nucleotides, the CDR3 is TGTGCCAGCAGACAGCGGACAGGGTCCAAGACCCAGTACTTC.

The chain joins TRBV29-1 to TRBJ2-3; D is unresolved. Germline V gene data show CDR1 as SQVTM and CDR2 as ANQGSEA. The CDR3 has 13 amino acids. V was clipped by 8 bases and J by 2 bases, with 14 bases between them. The CDR3, as DNA: TGCAGCACGTGGGGAAGGGACACAGATACGCAGTATTTT. Its protein product is CSTWGRDTDTQYF.

V gene TRBV5-6 combines with J gene TRBJ1-5, with D unclear. The CDR3 consists of 13 residues. V was cut by 4 bases and J by 7 bases, with 12 bases left in between. Germline lookup yields CDR1 SGHDT and CDR2 YYEEEE. The CDR3, as DNA: TGTGCCAGCAGCCCCTCGGGGAGCCAGCCCCAGCATTTT. Residues: CASSPSGSQPQHF.

The chain uses TRBV7-2 and TRBJ1-6; D gene unclear. This CDR3 spans 16 amino acids. With 6 bases removed from V and 1 base from J, the gap between germline ends came to 13 bases. CDR1 and CDR2 from the germline V gene are SGHTA and FQGNSA. CDR3 sequence reads: CASRFIPGSYNSPLHF. The CDR3, as DNA: TGTGCCAGCAGGTTCATCCCAGGATCCTATAATTCACCCCTCCACTTT.

The V and J genes are TRBV28 and TRBJ2-5, with D perhaps given as TRBD1 or TRBD2 (5 bases each). The CDR3 length is 15 residues. V was clipped by 8 bases and J by 4 bases, with 20 bases between them. Germline V gene data show CDR1 as MDHEN and CDR2 as SYDVKM. The CDR3 region has the DNA TGTGCCAGCGGAAGTTTCGGGGCATTCTTAGAGACCCAGTACTTC. Its protein product is CASGSFGAFLETQYF.

This chain links TRBV21-1 with TRBJ2-5; no DNA check was done on the table's D call, TRBD2. TRBV21-1 is flagged as a pseudogene. The length of the CDR3 is 17 residues. The CDR3 region has the DNA TGTGCCAGCAGCAAAGTAGGAGGTCCCATGATTCAAGAGACCCAGTACTTC. This translates into CASSKVGGPMIQETQYF.

The chain employs TRBV28 and TRBJ2-1; 11 positions match TRBD2. From germline, CDR1 is MDHEN and CDR2 SYDVKM. Trimming took 6 bases from V and 7 from J; bases not matched to a gene: 14. This CDR3 spans 17 amino acids. The CDR3, as DNA: TGTGCCAGCAGCCAAAACCTCGGGACTAGCGGTACGAATGAGCAGTTCTTC. Translating it yields CASSQNLGTSGTNEQFF.

The chain employs TRBV30 and TRBJ2-7, with D tentatively TRBD1 or TRBD2 (5 bases each). The CDR3 runs 13 residues. Trimming stripped 2 bases from V and 2 bases from J, with 10 bases between. Germline-derived CDR1 and CDR2 are GTSNPN and SVGIG (reference sequence). The CDR3 is CAWSWDDAYEQYF. As DNA, the CDR3 is TGTGCCTGGAGTTGGGACGACGCCTACGAGCAGTACTTC.

The table lists this clone with a few counts. The gene calls are TRBV21-1 and TRBJ1-4. TRBV21-1 constitutes a pseudogene. CDR3 length equals 16 residues. The CDR3: CASSKARDGHHEKLFF. The CDR3 DNA reads TGTGCCAGCAGCAAAGCTCGGGACGGGCATCATGAAAAACTGTTTTTT.

The V call is TRBV7-9, the J call TRBJ2-7; D ambiguous. V was clipped by 4 bases and J by 6 bases, with 7 bases between them. The CDR3 extends over 11 amino acids. Germline CDR1 is SEHNR and CDR2 is FQNEAQ (reference sequence). The CDR3 nucleotides are TGTGCCAGCAGCTGGGGATTCGAGCAGTACTTC. It encodes CASSWGFEQYF.